The 25 T cell receptor beta chains below come from one sample, sequenced in a study of blood T cell repertoires in COVID-19. The method was immunoSEQ multiplex PCR; TCRdb's version includes in-frame clones alone and lacks a portion of them. The profile shows 100,000 or so clones, roughly 87% of them singletons. The material sequenced was peripheral blood. Receptor source: a woman in her forties or fifties with COVID-19, enrolled during active disease.

The chain links TRBV3-1 (or the pseudogene TRBV3-2) to TRBJ1-2; D not resolved. There are 13 residues in the CDR3. CDR1 is LGHDT and CDR2 is YNNKEL in the germline V gene (reference sequence). V was trimmed by 3 bases and J by 2 bases, leaving 7 bases between them. CDR3: CASSQAVNYGYTF. The CDR3 nucleotides read TGTGCCAGCAGCCAGGCAGTCAACTATGGCTACACCTTC.

V gene TRBV18 combines with J gene TRBJ2-7; a possible D gene is TRBD1 (6 bases). V was shortened by 2 bases and J by 0 bases, with 11 bases between the two germline ends. CDR1 is KGHSH, CDR2 LQKENI, per germline. The CDR3 is made up of 15 amino acids. CDR3: CASSPTGTLSYEQYF. DNA of the CDR3: TGTGCCAGCTCACCAACAGGGACCCTCTCCTACGAGCAGTACTTC.

This chain connects TRBV19 to TRBJ2-1, with D maybe TRBD2 (5 bases). The ends were cut back, 5 bases at V and 4 bases at J, with 12 bases in the middle. Germline loops: CDR1 LNHDA, CDR2 SQIVND (reference sequence). The CDR3 runs 14 residues. The CDR3 DNA reads TGTGCCAGTAGTTCCTGGAGCGGTTACAATGAGCAGTTCTTC. Residues: CASSSWSGYNEQFF.

This clone showed up just a few times. The chain is built from TRBV3-1 (or the pseudogene TRBV3-2) and TRBJ1-6, with a tentative D call TRBD1 (5 bases). The V gene's germline CDR1 is LGHDT and CDR2 YNNKEL (reference sequence). V was cut by 0 bases and J by 3 bases, with 9 bases left in between. This CDR3 comprises 16 residues. The CDR3 bases are TGTGCCAGCAGCCAAGACTCCGGGGGCTATAATTCACCCCTCCACTTT. Amino acids: CASSQDSGGYNSPLHF.

This clone occurred a few times. The chain couples TRBV5-6 to TRBJ2-7; 9 bases align to TRBD1. Looked up from germline, CDR1 is SGHDT and CDR2 is YYEEEE. J was trimmed by 4 bases and V by 1 base; bases with no gene match: 6. This CDR3 has 15 amino acids. CDR3 nucleotide sequence: TGTGCCAGCAGCTTGCTCGGGACAGGGACATACGAGCAGTACTTC. Translated: CASSLLGTGTYEQYF. The full variable domain, in which reference TRBV5-6 and TRBJ2-7 provide the parts outside the CDR3, is DAGVTQSPTHLIKTRGQQVTLRCSPKSGHDTVSWYQQALGQGPQFIFQYYEEEERQRGNFPDRFSGHQFPNYSSELNVNALLLGDSALYLCASSLLGTGTYEQYFGPGTRLTVT.

The chain carries TRBV24-1 and TRBJ2-3; 11 bases align to TRBD2. Germline CDR1 KGHDR, CDR2 SFDVKD. CDR3 length equals 17 residues. Trimming took 3 bases from V and 3 from J; bases not matched to a gene: 7. CDR3 nucleotides: TGTGCCACCAGTGATACCTCACTAGCGGGGGCGACAGATACGCAGTATTTT. This sequence encodes CATSDTSLAGATDTQYF.

The chain employs TRBV10-3 and TRBJ2-3; 12 nucleotides match TRBD2. Trimming cost V 4 bases and J 3 bases; bases outside gene matches: 2. This CDR3 is 15 amino acids long. The germline V gene encodes CDR1 ENHRY and CDR2 SYGVKD. CDR3 nucleotides: TGTGCCATCAGTGCTAGCGGGGGGGGGACAGATACGCAGTATTTT. It yields the protein CAISASGGGTDTQYF.

The V and J genes are TRBV5-1 and TRBJ2-7; no firm D call. V was shortened by 4 bases and J by 0 bases, with 11 bases between the two germline ends. Germline loops: CDR1 SGHRS, CDR2 YFSETQ. CDR3 length: 14 amino acids. Here the CDR3 reads CASSPPWSSYEQYF. In DNA, the CDR3 is TGCGCCAGCAGCCCCCCCTGGAGCTCCTACGAGCAGTACTTC.

The chain couples TRBV7-2 to TRBJ2-3; D is unresolved. Per the germline V gene, CDR1 is SGHTA and CDR2 is FQGNSA. Trimming removed 5 bases at V and 2 bases at J, with 8 bases between. The CDR3 contains 13 residues. CDR3 DNA sequence: TGTGCCAGCAGCGCAGATGTCACAGATACGCAGTATTTT. Residues: CASSADVTDTQYF.

The rearrangement uses TRBV7-3 and TRBJ2-1; tentatively, D is TRBD2 (7 bases). V was pared by 4 bases and J by 9 bases, with 25 bases between. Germline CDR1 and CDR2: SGHTA and FQGTGA. The length of the CDR3 is 17 residues. The CDR3, as DNA: TGTGCCAGCAGCTCCCAGGGTGGCGCGGGGGCTGGGGGTGAGCAGTTCTTC. Translated: CASSSQGGAGAGGEQFF.

This clone was observed a single time. The chain employs TRBV4-1 and TRBJ1-3; possibly TRBD1 for D (5 bases). Trimming shortened V by 3 bases and J by 0 bases, and 9 bases separated the two germline ends. There are 15 residues in the CDR3. The germline V gene encodes CDR1 MGHRA and CDR2 YSYEKL. The CDR3 sequence: CASSQTANSGNTIYF. The DNA for the CDR3 is TGCGCCAGCAGCCAGACAGCAAACTCTGGAAACACCATATATTTT.

The chain couples TRBV3-1 (or the pseudogene TRBV3-2) to TRBJ1-4; D gene uncertain. V was shortened by 3 bases and J by 2 bases, with 10 bases between the two germline ends. The CDR3 consists of 15 residues. Germline CDR1 is LGHDT and CDR2 is YNNKEL (reference sequence). The CDR3 loop reads CASSQEGVTNEKLFF. Written as DNA, the CDR3 is TGTGCCAGCAGCCAGGAGGGCGTCACTAATGAAAAACTGTTTTTT.

V gene TRBV7-2 combines with J gene TRBJ2-1, with D unresolved. In germline, CDR1 is SGHTA, CDR2 FQGNSA. V lost 5 bases, J lost 13 bases, and 21 bases lay in between. This CDR3 region has 14 residues. CDR3 protein: CASSLNQAPPYQFF. DNA for the CDR3: TGTGCCAGCAGCCTCAATCAAGCCCCGCCCTACCAGTTCTTC.

The chain links TRBV11-3 to TRBJ1-1, with a weak D call TRBD1 (6 bases). The germline CDR1 and CDR2 sequences are SGHNT and YENEEA. Trimming pared 0 bases from V and 0 bases from J, leaving 11 bases between. The CDR3 loop spans 16 amino acids. The CDR3: CASSLDRTAMNTEAFF. The CDR3 DNA follows: TGTGCCAGCAGCTTAGATAGGACAGCTATGAACACTGAAGCTTTCTTT.

The gene calls are TRBV19 and TRBJ2-2, with D uncertain. Per the germline V gene, CDR1 is LNHDA and CDR2 is SQIVND (reference sequence). Trimming removed 0 bases at V and 3 bases at J, with 5 bases between. CDR3 length equals 14 residues. CDR3 loop: CASSIDTHTGELFF. CDR3 coding DNA: TGTGCCAGTAGTATAGACACTCACACCGGGGAGCTGTTTTTT. Filled out from reference TRBV19 and TRBJ2-2, the complete variable domain reads DGGITQSPKYLFRKEGQNVTLSCEQNLNHDAMYWYRQDPGQGLRLIYYSQIVNDFQKGDIAEGYSVSREKKESFPLTVTSAQKNPTAFYLCASSIDTHTGELFFGEGSRLTVL.

The J gene is TRBJ2-2, the V gene TRBV6-1; no definite D call. Per the germline V gene, CDR1 is MNHNS and CDR2 is SASEGT. Deletions cut 1 base from V and 10 bases from J, with 10 bases between. The CDR3 has 13 amino acids. CDR3 sequence: CASSEDPVMELFF. In DNA form, the CDR3 reads TGTGCCAGCAGTGAAGACCCAGTTATGGAGCTGTTTTTT.

The chain is built from TRBV27 and TRBJ1-1, with D possibly being TRBD1 (5 bases). The CDR3 is 15 amino acids. CDR1 is MNHEY and CDR2 is SMNVEV in the germline V gene (reference sequence). V was pared by 6 bases and J by 0 bases, with 14 bases between. The CDR3 spells CASSPLTEMNTEAFF. CDR3 nucleotides: TGTGCCAGCAGCCCTCTGACAGAGATGAACACTGAAGCTTTCTTT.

The CDR3 DNA follows: TGTGCCAGCAGCGTAGAGGCAGGGGCGAACACCGGGGAGCTGTTTTTT. This gives the protein CASSVEAGANTGELFF. The chain is built from TRBV9 and TRBJ2-2; perhaps TRBD1 as D (6 bases). V shed 0 bases and J shed 0 bases, with 9 bases lying between them. The germline CDR1 and CDR2 sequences are SGDLS and YYNGEE. The CDR3 covers 16 residues. The whole variable domain, remainder taken from reference TRBV9 and TRBJ2-2, is DSGVTQTPKHLITATGQRVTLRCSPRSGDLSVYWYQQSLDQGLQFLIQYYNGEERAKGNILERFSAQQFPDLHSELNLSSLELGDSALYFCASSVEAGANTGELFFGEGSRLTVL.

The V gene is TRBV28, the J gene TRBJ1-2; possible D gene TRBD1, 6 bases. The germline CDR1 and CDR2 sequences are MDHEN and SYDVKM. This CDR3 is built from 13 residues. Trimming shortened V by 5 bases and J by 4 bases, and 11 bases separated the two germline ends. The CDR3 sequence is CASSPGTLYGYTF. In DNA, the CDR3 is TGTGCCAGCAGTCCCGGGACACTCTATGGCTACACCTTC.

The chain combines TRBV5-4 with TRBJ2-3; D is ambiguous. CDR1 and CDR2 (germline): SGHNT, YYREEE (reference sequence). The CDR3 has 12 residues. Trimming pared 3 bases from V and 0 bases from J, leaving 2 bases between. The CDR3 spells CASSSSTDTQYF. The CDR3 nucleotides read TGTGCCAGCAGCTCAAGCACAGATACGCAGTATTTT.

This clone was counted a few times. The chain has TRBV3-1 (or the pseudogene TRBV3-2) and TRBJ2-7; no clear D. The V and J ends lost 0 bases and 7 bases respectively, with 10 bases between them. The CDR3 is made up of 13 amino acids. From germline, CDR1 is LGHDT and CDR2 YNNKEL (reference sequence). The CDR3, as DNA: TGTGCCAGCAGCCAAGATCCCGCGACAGAGCAGTACTTC. Translation: CASSQDPATEQYF.

This chain connects TRBV7-6 to TRBJ2-7; tentative D call: TRBD1 (6 bases). Deletions cut 5 bases from V and 5 bases from J, with 19 bases between. CDR1 and CDR2 (germline): SGHVS, FNYEAQ. The length of the CDR3 is 15 residues. The CDR3: CASSHTYGQKNEQYF. Written as DNA, the CDR3 is TGTGCCAGCAGCCATACTTACGGACAGAAGAACGAGCAGTACTTC.

J is TRBJ1-1 and V is TRBV3-1 (or the pseudogene TRBV3-2); D remains ambiguous. V lost 3 bases and J lost 1, with 9 bases in between. The CDR3 contains 14 residues. CDR1 is LGHDT, CDR2 YNNKEL, per germline (reference sequence). This chain's CDR3 is CASSHLATNTEAFF. CDR3 nucleotide sequence: TGTGCCAGCAGCCATTTGGCAACGAACACTGAAGCTTTCTTT.

This rearrangement joins TRBV11-1 to TRBJ2-1; 10 nucleotides match TRBD1. The V and J ends lost 8 bases and 7 bases, in that order; junction bases with no gene match: 14. This CDR3 has 16 amino acids. CDR1 is SGHAT and CDR2 is FQDESV in the germline V gene (reference sequence). The CDR3 DNA sequence: TGTGCCAGCGCCCCACCGGGACAGGGGTTTTGGAATGAGCAGTTCTTC. It yields the protein CASAPPGQGFWNEQFF.

This sequence joins TRBV4-3 and TRBJ1-1; possible D gene TRBD1, 6 bases. Germline V CDR1 and CDR2: LGHNA, YSLEER. This CDR3 contains 14 residues. The V end lost 4 bases, the J end lost 1 base, and 10 bases lay between the germline ends. Here the CDR3 reads CASSRLQGNTEAFF. The CDR3 DNA sequence: TGCGCCAGCAGCCGCCTACAGGGGAACACTGAAGCTTTCTTT.